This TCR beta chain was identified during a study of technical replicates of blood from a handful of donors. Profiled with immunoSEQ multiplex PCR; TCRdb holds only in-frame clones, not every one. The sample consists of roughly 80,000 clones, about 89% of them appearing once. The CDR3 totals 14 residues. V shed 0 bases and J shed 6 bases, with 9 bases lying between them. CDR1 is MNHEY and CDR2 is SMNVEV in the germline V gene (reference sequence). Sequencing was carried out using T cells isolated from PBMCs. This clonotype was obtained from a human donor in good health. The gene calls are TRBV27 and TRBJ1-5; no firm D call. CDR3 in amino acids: CASSLSAAGQPQHF. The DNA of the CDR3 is TGTGCCAGCAGTTTATCGGCGGCGGGTCAGCCCCAGCATTTT.